The 17 T cell receptor beta chains presented below share a single source sample, sequenced in a study of blood T cell repertoires in COVID-19 (dated by TCRdb to 2019 to 2021). The library came from the immunoSEQ multiplex PCR assay. Entries here come from immuneACCESS through TCRdb and include only in-frame sequences with V and J called. Some clones fail to appear in such tables; in the studies checked, an unresolved V gene covers under half of the shortfall, and the cause of the remainder is unknown. Here the sample has nearly 55,000 clones; approximately 80% occur a single time. The top ten clones comprise about 16% of the sample. What was sequenced was peripheral blood. These receptors were collected from a human donor with active or convalescent COVID-19. The donor label of this sample is uncertain.

The gene calls are TRBV15 and TRBJ1-2; maybe TRBD1 (5 bases). Germline V gene data show CDR1 as LNHNV and CDR2 as YYDKDF (reference sequence). Trimming took 7 bases from V and 0 from J, leaving 9 bases between them. The CDR3 contains 13 residues. The CDR3, as DNA: TGTGCCACCAAGGGGCAGGCTAACTATGGCTACACCTTC. Its translation: CATKGQANYGYTF.

This clone was recorded once. The chain joins TRBV29-1 to TRBJ1-1; D ambiguous. Trimming pared 3 bases from V and 0 bases from J, leaving 8 bases between. The CDR3 is made up of 13 amino acids. Germline V gene lookup returns CDR1 SQVTM and CDR2 ANQGSEA. CDR3 loop: CSVEIVLNTEAFF. The CDR3 region has the DNA TGCAGCGTTGAGATAGTTCTGAACACTGAAGCTTTCTTT.

The CDR3, as DNA: TGCGCCAGCAGCCAAGACGGAAGCGGATGGGAGTTCTTC. Its protein product is CASSQDGSGWEFF. This chain joins TRBV4-1 and TRBJ2-1, with a tentative D call TRBD2 (5 bases). CDR3 length: 13 residues. V shed 0 bases and J shed 14 bases, with 14 bases lying between them. Per germline, CDR1 MGHRA and CDR2 YSYEKL.

This chain joins TRBV6-1 and TRBJ2-1; 7 bases are a match to TRBD1. Germline V gives CDR1 MNHNS, CDR2 SASEGT. The length of the CDR3 is 16 residues. The J segment lost 7 bases and the V segment lost 2 bases, leaving 11 bases of the junction unmatched. The CDR3 DNA follows: TGTGCCAGCAGTGAACGGGGACAGTCGGGGCGAAATGAGCAGTTCTTC. Its translation: CASSERGQSGRNEQFF.

V usage is TRBV4-1 and J usage is TRBJ2-1, with 10 bases fitting TRBD2. The CDR3 sequence is 17 residues long. With V trimmed by 3 bases and J by 0 bases, 5 bases remained unmatched. From germline, CDR1 is MGHRA and CDR2 YSYEKL. The CDR3 sequence: CASSHPSSGSSYNEQFF. The CDR3 region has the DNA TGCGCCAGCAGCCACCCTTCTAGCGGGAGCTCCTACAATGAGCAGTTCTTC.

Many counts were recorded for this clone. The chain employs TRBV18 and TRBJ2-6, with D possibly TRBD2 on 6 matching bases. The V end lost 3 bases, the J end lost 4 bases, and 13 bases lay between the germline ends. The germline CDR1 and CDR2 sequences are KGHSH and LQKENI. This CDR3 contains 16 residues. In nucleotides, the CDR3 is TGTGCCAGCTCACCCCTGACTAGAACGGGGGCCAACGTCCTGACTTTC. Its translation is CASSPLTRTGANVLTF. The full variable domain, completed using reference TRBV18 and TRBJ2-6, is NAGVMQNPRHLVRRRGQEARLRCSPMKGHSHVYWYRQLPEEGLKFMVYLQKENIIDESGMPKERFSAEFPKEGPSILRIQQVVRGDSAAYFCASSPLTRTGANVLTFGAGSRLTVL.

The rearrangement uses TRBV19 and TRBJ2-1; D is unclear. CDR3 length equals 14 residues. V lost 5 bases and J 6 bases, leaving 14 bases between the germline ends. CDR1 is LNHDA and CDR2 is SQIVND in the germline V gene (reference sequence). In DNA form, the CDR3 reads TGTGCCAGTAGTGAGCTGGGCATCGTCAATGAGCAGTTCTTC. Protein: CASSELGIVNEQFF.

The chain combines TRBV7-3 with TRBJ2-1; 16 nucleotides line up with TRBD2. Trimming at V came to 4 bases and at J to 13 bases, leaving 7 bases not matched to a gene. The CDR3 has 15 amino acids. Germline values: CDR1 SGHTA, CDR2 FQGTGA. CDR3 protein: CASSYAGTSGREQFF. CDR3 in DNA: TGTGCCAGCAGCTACGCCGGGACTAGCGGGAGGGAACAGTTCTTC.

The V and J genes are TRBV3-1 (or the pseudogene TRBV3-2) and TRBJ1-1, with D maybe TRBD1 (5 bases). The CDR3 is 12 residues long. CDR1 and CDR2 from the germline V gene are LGHDT and YNNKEL (reference sequence). Trimming took off 4 bases at V and 7 bases at J, with 10 bases between the two ends. CDR3 in amino acids: CASSRGGVEAFF. For the CDR3, the DNA is TGTGCCAGCAGCCGGGGGGGTGTTGAAGCTTTCTTT.

V is TRBV15 and J is TRBJ2-7; 7 nucleotides line up with TRBD1. Germline loops: CDR1 LNHNV, CDR2 YYDKDF (reference sequence). V shed 5 bases and J 3 bases; nucleotides not matched to a gene: 1. There are 12 residues in the CDR3. CDR3 bases: TGTGCCACCAGCCGACAGGGCTACGAGCAGTACTTC. Translation gives CATSRQGYEQYF.

This clone was picked up a small number of times. The chain employs TRBV23-1 and TRBJ1-1; tentatively, D is TRBD1 (5 bases). TRBV23-1 is annotated as an ORF whose role is uncertain. Trimming pared 7 bases from V and 1 base from J, leaving 19 bases between. This CDR3 has 16 amino acids. Here the CDR3 DNA reads TGCGCCAGCACTCCTAGGGCGGGACGGGGGAACACTGAAGCTTTCTTT. Amino acid sequence: CASTPRAGRGNTEAFF.

The chain recombines TRBV27 with TRBJ1-6; 8 bases line up with TRBD1. The germline CDR1 and CDR2 sequences are MNHEY and SMNVEV (reference sequence). This CDR3 is 15 amino acids long. Losses at the gene ends were 4 bases for V and 8 bases for J; bases not matched to a gene: 7. CDR3 in DNA: TGTGCCAGCAGTTCCTCCGGGACAGGACATTCACCCCTCCACTTT. It translates to CASSSSGTGHSPLHF.

The CDR3: CASSFRRVTDTQYF. The CDR3 DNA follows: TGTGCCAGCAGCTTCAGGCGGGTCACAGATACGCAGTATTTT. The chain couples TRBV7-3 to TRBJ2-3, with a weak D call TRBD2 (5 bases). The germline V gene encodes CDR1 SGHTA and CDR2 FQGTGA. V dropped 3 bases and J dropped 2 bases, with 9 bases sitting between them. The CDR3 covers 14 residues.

The J gene is TRBJ2-3, the V gene TRBV7-2; 14 nucleotides align to TRBD2. The CDR3 has 17 amino acids. Trimming took 5 bases from V and 6 from J; bases not matched to a gene: 10. From germline, CDR1 is SGHTA and CDR2 FQGNSA. CDR3 sequence (DNA): TGTGCCAGCAGCGTAAGACTAGCGGGAGGGACGGGCGATACGCAGTATTTT. As protein: CASSVRLAGGTGDTQYF.

The genes are TRBV28 and TRBJ1-2; 8 bases match TRBD1. CDR1 is MDHEN, CDR2 SYDVKM, per germline. CDR3 length: 13 residues. The J segment lost 4 bases and the V segment lost 5 bases, leaving 3 bases of the junction unmatched. CDR3 nucleotide sequence: TGTGCCAGCAGTGGACAGGGACCCTATGGCTACACCTTC. Protein: CASSGQGPYGYTF.

V gene TRBV5-1 combines with J gene TRBJ1-4; no firm D call. Trimming left V 2 bases short and J 3 bases short, with 8 bases between. The CDR3 loop spans 14 amino acids. Germline values: CDR1 SGHRS, CDR2 YFSETQ. CDR3 in amino acids: CASSLAASNEKLFF. The DNA for the CDR3 is TGCGCCAGCAGCTTAGCGGCTTCTAATGAAAAACTGTTTTTT.

Worth noting for this clone: One end of the junction is discordant with germline, which a read error may explain. The V and J genes are TRBV7-7 and TRBJ2-1; maybe TRBD1 (6 bases). CDR3 length equals 14 residues. The V gene's germline CDR1 is SSHAT and CDR2 FNYEAQ (reference sequence). The CDR3 spells CASSPRGQDNEQFF. The CDR3 nucleotides read TGTGCTAGCAGCCCAAGGGGACAAGACAATGAGCAGTTCTTC.